Given below is one T cell receptor (beta chain) in context. Antigen unknown. In the original processing: Without quality scores, immunoSEQ junctional reads could not be filtered like full-length reads. Clones were read by immunoSEQ multiplex PCR, and TCRdb kept only the in-frame ones, dropping some. V and J calls and clone size are as listed in that table; D and trimming were resolved from the DNA. The table lists roughly 330,000 clones, approximately 74% of them singletons. The data belong to a study of shared clonotypes between healthy human individuals. Whole-study context: Sampling drew on donors who were two women and a few men aged 18 to 49. CD4 naive cells filled three plates per donor, CD4 memory three, CD8 naive two and CD8 memory one. Points from the study as a whole: Sampling covered blood only; tissue repertoires likely differ.

Germline CDR1 is SEHNR and CDR2 is FQNEAQ (reference sequence). The V and J ends lost 1 base and 5 bases respectively, with 15 bases between them. There are 16 residues in the CDR3. The chain combines TRBV7-9 with TRBJ2-1; a weak D match, TRBD2 (6 bases). Sequenced material: memory CD4+ T cells sorted from blood. As to subset: CD45RA-negative fraction. This clonotype originated in a young man in good health. CDR3 sequence (DNA): TGTGCCAGCAGCTTAGAGGTGCGGCGGGGCCACAATGAGCAGTTCTTC. This gives the protein CASSLEVRRGHNEQFF.